What follows are 17 T cell receptor beta chains derived from one specimen sequenced in a study of CD8+ T cells in alopecia areata. As the sequencing template, cDNA was produced by extracting RNA and reverse transcribing it. Libraries were prepared by immunoSEQ multiplex PCR; TCRdb keeps only in-frame clonotypes and omits some of them. Of 89,000 or so clones in the sample, roughly 47% are singletons; the top ten hold around 6%. The source material was NKG2D-high CD8+ T cells sorted from blood. The receptors stem from a human donor with alopecia areata.

The chain joins TRBV5-1 to TRBJ2-7; maybe TRBD2 (5 bases). The CDR3 extends over 13 amino acids. Germline V gene sequence: CDR1 SGHRS, CDR2 YFSETQ. V lost 4 bases and J lost 9, with 17 bases in between. The CDR3 reads CASSPREPHGQYF. The CDR3 coding sequence is TGCGCCAGCAGCCCCCGGGAACCTCACGGGCAGTACTTC.

This clone was found a few times. This chain uses TRBV19 with TRBJ2-1, with D perhaps assigned TRBD1 or TRBD2 (5 bases each). This CDR3 comprises 16 residues. V was pared by 7 bases and J by 0 bases, with 16 bases between. Germline V lookup: CDR1 LNHDA, CDR2 SQIVND (reference sequence). CDR3: CASKTGAFSSYNEQFF. The CDR3 bases are TGTGCCAGTAAGACCGGGGCCTTTAGCTCCTACAATGAGCAGTTCTTC.

This chain links TRBV7-9 with TRBJ2-5; 9 nucleotides match TRBD1. The CDR3 extends over 14 amino acids. The V gene's germline CDR1 is SEHNR and CDR2 FQNEAQ (reference sequence). The ends lost 5 bases at V and 4 bases at J; junction bases unmatched: 5. The CDR3 is CASSLSTGGETQYF. CDR3 DNA sequence: TGTGCCAGCAGCCTCTCGACAGGGGGAGAGACCCAGTACTTC.

This clone was counted only a few times. The chain combines TRBV29-1 with TRBJ2-6; the match to TRBD1 covers 8 bases. The trim removed 6 bases at V and 4 bases at J, leaving 8 bases unmatched. Looked up from germline, CDR1 is SQVTM and CDR2 is ANQGSEA. CDR3 length: 15 residues. CDR3 DNA sequence: TGCAGCGTCGAGACTGGGACAGGAGGGGCCAACGTCCTGACTTTC. Residues: CSVETGTGGANVLTF.

The chain has TRBV28 and TRBJ1-1; 7 positions agree with TRBD1. Germline CDR1 and CDR2: MDHEN and SYDVKM. This CDR3 region has 14 residues. J gave up 4 bases and V 6 bases, and 8 bases lay outside the gene matches. The CDR3 DNA reads as TGTGCCAGCAGGCGAACACAGGGGAGCACTGAAGCTTTCTTT. This codes for CASRRTQGSTEAFF.

The rearrangement joins TRBV19 to TRBJ2-3; D uncertain. The CDR3 has 13 amino acids. The V end lost 5 bases, the J end lost 0 bases, and 6 bases lay between the germline ends. The germline gives CDR1 LNHDA, CDR2 SQIVND (reference sequence). The CDR3 region has the DNA TGTGCCAGTAGTTTGACTAGCACAGATACGCAGTATTTT. Translation gives CASSLTSTDTQYF.

The V and J genes are TRBV29-1 and TRBJ2-3; the match to TRBD2 covers 10 bases. The CDR3 loop spans 20 amino acids. CDR1 is SQVTM and CDR2 is ANQGSEA in the germline V gene. V was clipped by 0 bases and J by 2 bases; unmatched bases: 17. DNA of the CDR3: TGCAGCGTTGAAGATCACGGCAAGGAGGGAGCGGGGGGGGACACAGATACGCAGTATTTT. This gives the protein CSVEDHGKEGAGGDTDTQYF.

The rearrangement links TRBV14 to TRBJ2-1; no reliable D call. V was cut by 3 bases and J by 3 bases, with 3 bases left in between. The CDR3 covers 12 residues. Per germline, CDR1 SGHDN and CDR2 FVKESK. CDR3 sequence: CASSHGYNEQFF. For the CDR3, the DNA is TGTGCCAGCAGCCACGGCTACAATGAGCAGTTCTTC.

This clone was detected a few times. The chain has TRBV30 and TRBJ2-7, with D tentatively TRBD2 (6 bases). Between the trimmed V and J ends, which lost 4 bases and 7 bases, there was a span of 20 bases. Per the germline V gene, CDR1 is GTSNPN and CDR2 is SVGIG (reference sequence). The CDR3 loop spans 14 amino acids. In nucleotides, the CDR3 is TGTGCCTGGACCAATGGCGCGGGGCTACGAGAGCAGTACTTC. It specifies CAWTNGAGLREQYF. Full variable domain (rest looked up from reference TRBV30 and TRBJ2-7): SQTIHQWPATLVQPVGSPLSLECTVEGTSNPNLYWYRQAAGRGLQLLFYSVGIGQISSEVPQNLSASRPQDRQFILSSKKLLLSDSGFYLCAWTNGAGLREQYFGPGTRLTVT.

This clone turned up a few times. This chain connects TRBV29-1 to TRBJ1-1; no clear D gene. This CDR3 has 12 amino acids. The germline V gene encodes CDR1 SQVTM and CDR2 ANQGSEA. V lost 4 bases and J lost 6, with 12 bases in between. The CDR3 DNA reads TGCAGCGTTGCGGGAGAAGAAGCTGAAGCTTTCTTT. Translated, it gives CSVAGEEAEAFF. The whole variable domain, filled in from reference TRBV29-1 and TRBJ1-1, reads SAVISQKPSRDICQRGTSLTIQCQVDSQVTMMFWYRQQPGQSLTLIATANQGSEATYESGFVIDKFPISRPNLTFSTLTVSNMSPEDSSIYLCSVAGEEAEAFFGQGTRLTVV.

The chain joins TRBV30 to TRBJ2-2; 14 nucleotides line up with TRBD2. V was clipped by 3 bases and J by 3 bases; unmatched bases: 3. Germline CDR1 and CDR2: GTSNPN and SVGIG (reference sequence). The CDR3 has 16 amino acids. CDR3 protein: CAWSPGLAGDTGELFF. In nucleotides, the CDR3 is TGTGCCTGGAGCCCGGGACTAGCGGGAGACACCGGGGAGCTGTTTTTT.

This chain joins TRBV11-2 and TRBJ2-5; tentatively, D is TRBD1 (5 bases). Trimming took off 5 bases at V and 5 bases at J, with 18 bases between the two ends. Germline V gives CDR1 SGHAT, CDR2 FQNNGV. The CDR3 consists of 15 residues. The CDR3 nucleotides read TGTGCCAGCAGCCCAGGGATCTCAGCAGGCGAGACCCAGTACTTC. It codes for CASSPGISAGETQYF.

The chain is built from TRBV5-8 and TRBJ2-1, with a weak D call TRBD2 (5 bases). The CDR3 contains 13 residues. Germline CDR1 SGHTS, CDR2 YDEGEE. The germline V and J ends were trimmed by 4 bases and 3 bases, with 8 bases remaining between them. CDR3 in amino acids: CASSPRVYNEQFF. The CDR3 nucleotides are TGTGCCAGCAGCCCGAGGGTCTACAATGAGCAGTTCTTC.

The chain carries TRBV6-6 and TRBJ1-1; perhaps TRBD1 as D (6 bases). CDR3 length: 13 residues. Germline V CDR1 and CDR2: MNHNY, SVGAGI (reference sequence). Trimming shortened V by 2 bases and J by 11 bases, and 15 bases separated the two germline ends. The CDR3 is CASSYDGGAGAFF. The DNA of the CDR3 is TGTGCCAGCAGTTACGACGGGGGCGCCGGCGCTTTCTTT.

A few counts support this clone. This chain uses TRBV28 with TRBJ1-1; D gene ambiguous. This CDR3 comprises 13 residues. V was cut by 4 bases and J by 0 bases, with 6 bases left in between. Germline V lookup: CDR1 MDHEN, CDR2 SYDVKM. CDR3 amino acids: CASSWGMNTEAFF. For the CDR3, the DNA is TGTGCCAGCAGTTGGGGAATGAACACTGAAGCTTTCTTT.

V gene TRBV29-1 combines with J gene TRBJ1-1, with TRBD1 as a possible D gene (6 bases). The germline CDR1 and CDR2 sequences are SQVTM and ANQGSEA. The CDR3 spans 12 residues. Here the CDR3 DNA reads TGCAGTTCCCTCAGGGGCGTCCCTGAAGCTTTCTTT. Translation: CSSLRGVPEAFF.

The chain couples TRBV9 to TRBJ2-2; D remains unclear. Per germline, CDR1 SGDLS and CDR2 YYNGEE. Trimming took 4 bases from V and 5 from J, leaving 9 bases between them. The CDR3 has 13 residues. The CDR3 DNA reads as TGTGCCAGCAGCCTTTGGGAAACCGGGGAGCTGTTTTTT. Its protein product is CASSLWETGELFF.